This is a list of T cell receptor beta chains from one sample in a study of beta chain features in type 1 diabetes. The assay was immunoSEQ multiplex PCR, and TCRdb's table has in-frame clones only and misses some. The repertoire includes 250,000 to 350,000 clones, 14% of them detected once, and 0.017% sits in the top ten. Sequencing was done on a sample of naive CD4+ T cells from blood. Every receptor here comes from a man younger than 40 with type 1 diabetes. The CDR3 runs from the conserved cysteine through the conserved F or W. The order of the fields is J gene, clone size, D gene, V gene, CDR3 DNA, CDR3 protein. A D gene is named only where the DNA matches it firmly. A row's size may be missing; if present it is once, few, many or a size class.

j_gene: TRBJ2-2
abundance: few
d_gene: TRBD2
v_gene: TRBV19
CDR3nt: TGTGCCAGTAGTACCGGACTAGCTAGAGCGAACACCGGGGAGCTGTTTTTT
CDR3aa: CASSTGLARANTGELFF

j_gene: TRBJ2-1
abundance: few
d_gene: -
v_gene: TRBV5-1
CDR3nt: TGCGCCAGCAGCTTGGAGGTCGGGGATGAGCAGTTCTTC
CDR3aa: CASSLEVGDEQFF

j_gene: TRBJ2-7
abundance: -
d_gene: -
v_gene: TRBV7-3
CDR3nt: TGTGCCAGCAGCTTAACTGGGGGCAACGAGCAGTACTTC
CDR3aa: CASSLTGGNEQYF

j_gene: TRBJ2-4
abundance: few
d_gene: -
v_gene: TRBV21-1
CDR3nt: TGTGCCAGCAGCTGGGGACATCGGAATAAAAACATTCAGTACTTC
CDR3aa: CASSWGHRNKNIQYF

j_gene: TRBJ2-3
abundance: few
d_gene: -
v_gene: TRBV6-6
CDR3nt: TGTGCCAGCAGTTACTCGATCGCAGCGGGAGATACGCAGTATTTT
CDR3aa: CASSYSIAAGDTQYF

j_gene: TRBJ2-3
abundance: few
d_gene: -
v_gene: TRBV2
CDR3nt: TGTGCCAGCAGGGATATCAAGGGCGGCAGGGCAGATACGCAGTATTTT
CDR3aa: CASRDIKGGRADTQYF

j_gene: TRBJ2-2
abundance: few
d_gene: TRBD2
v_gene: TRBV28
CDR3nt: TGTGCCAGCACCGCGGGAGGCCCCCTAGCCGGGGAGCTGTTTTTT
CDR3aa: CASTAGGPLAGELFF

j_gene: TRBJ1-2
abundance: few
d_gene: -
v_gene: TRBV5-4
CDR3nt: TGTGCCAGCAGCGGGGAGGGGAGCTATGGCTACACCTTC
CDR3aa: CASSGEGSYGYTF

j_gene: TRBJ2-5
abundance: -
d_gene: TRBD1
v_gene: TRBV5-1
CDR3nt: TGCGCCAGCAGCCAGTGGACAGGGGTAGAGACCCAGTACTTC
CDR3aa: CASSQWTGVETQYF

j_gene: TRBJ2-3
abundance: few
d_gene: TRBD1
v_gene: TRBV5-1
CDR3nt: TGCGCCAGCAGCTTAGGGACAGGGGGCGCAGATACGCAGTATTTT
CDR3aa: CASSLGTGGADTQYF

j_gene: TRBJ1-5
abundance: few
d_gene: -
v_gene: TRBV28
CDR3nt: TGTGCCAGCAACCAACCCACGACCGCCAGGTTCCAGCATTTT
CDR3aa: CASNQPTTARFQHF

j_gene: TRBJ2-3
abundance: -
d_gene: TRBD2
v_gene: TRBV11-1
CDR3nt: TGTGCCAGCAGCTTAGAGATCGGGAGGATCCCAGATACGCAGTATTTT
CDR3aa: CASSLEIGRIPDTQYF

j_gene: TRBJ2-6
abundance: -
d_gene: -
v_gene: TRBV15
CDR3nt: TGTGCCACCAGCAGAGTAGTTTCGGGGGCTGGGGCCAACGTCCTGACTTTC
CDR3aa: CATSRVVSGAGANVLTF

j_gene: TRBJ2-6
abundance: -
d_gene: -
v_gene: TRBV28
CDR3nt: TGTGCCAGCAGCTTAGCAGGGTCTGGGGCCAACGTCCTGACTTTC
CDR3aa: CASSLAGSGANVLTF

j_gene: TRBJ2-3
abundance: -
d_gene: -
v_gene: TRBV18
CDR3nt: TGTGCCAGCTCACCACAAGCAGCGACTAGCACAGATACGCAGTATTTT
CDR3aa: CASSPQAATSTDTQYF

j_gene: TRBJ2-6
abundance: -
d_gene: -
v_gene: TRBV28
CDR3nt: TGTGCCAGCAGCCATTTCTCTGGGGCCAACGTCCTGACTTTC
CDR3aa: CASSHFSGANVLTF

j_gene: TRBJ2-1
abundance: few
d_gene: -
v_gene: TRBV21-1
CDR3nt: TGTGCCAGCAGCCTGGGACTAGCGGGAGGCTACAATGAGCAGTTCTTC
CDR3aa: CASSLGLAGGYNEQFF

j_gene: TRBJ2-1
abundance: -
d_gene: -
v_gene: TRBV29-1
CDR3nt: TGCAGCTCGGTTGATGGGCCTTTGGCCAATGAGCAGTTCTTC
CDR3aa: CSSVDGPLANEQFF

j_gene: TRBJ2-1
abundance: -
d_gene: TRBD2
v_gene: TRBV29-1
CDR3nt: TGCAGCGCGGGACTAGCGCTAAACAATGAGCAGTTCTTC
CDR3aa: CSAGLALNNEQFF

j_gene: TRBJ2-5
abundance: few
d_gene: TRBD2
v_gene: TRBV9
CDR3nt: TGTGCCAGCAGCGCCGGACTAGCGGGAGAGACCCAGTACTTC
CDR3aa: CASSAGLAGETQYF

j_gene: TRBJ1-2
abundance: -
d_gene: -
v_gene: TRBV18
CDR3nt: TGTGCCAGCTCACCAGTTTCAGGGGATTATGGTGGCTACACCTTC
CDR3aa: CASSPVSGDYGGYTF

j_gene: TRBJ2-5
abundance: few
d_gene: TRBD2
v_gene: TRBV25-1
CDR3nt: TGTGCCAGCAAGAAATTGACTAGCGGGAGCCACGAGACCCAGTACTTC
CDR3aa: CASKKLTSGSHETQYF

j_gene: TRBJ2-1
abundance: -
d_gene: -
v_gene: TRBV29-1
CDR3nt: TGCAGCGTCCACAGGGACCGCTCCTACAATGAGCAGTTCTTC
CDR3aa: CSVHRDRSYNEQFF

j_gene: TRBJ1-1
abundance: few
d_gene: TRBD1
v_gene: TRBV6-5
CDR3nt: TGTGCCAGCAGTTACTCCACCGGGACAGAGAACACTGAAGCTTTCTTT
CDR3aa: CASSYSTGTENTEAFF

j_gene: TRBJ2-7
abundance: -
d_gene: TRBD2
v_gene: TRBV28
CDR3nt: TGTGCCAGCAGTAGGGACTATGCGGGACACGAGCAGTACTTC
CDR3aa: CASSRDYAGHEQYF

j_gene: TRBJ1-1
abundance: -
d_gene: -
v_gene: TRBV19
CDR3nt: TGTGCCAGTAGTATTCGAGCGGGCACTGAAGCTTTCTTT
CDR3aa: CASSIRAGTEAFF